Each of the 26 T cell receptor beta chains below was sequenced from the same sample in a study of shared clonotypes between healthy human individuals. Libraries were prepared by immunoSEQ multiplex PCR; TCRdb keeps only in-frame clonotypes and omits some of them. The table records a few million clones, approximately 90% of them present only once. Sequenced: naive CD4+ T cells from PBMCs. Indicated subset: CD45RA+ positively selected. Receptors were obtained from a man aged 18 to 29 in good health. Some clones in this sample may be carry-over from other donors' samples.

The rearrangement links TRBV29-1 to TRBJ1-2; TRBD1 is a possible D gene (6 bases). This CDR3 has 15 amino acids. Germline assignment: CDR1 SQVTM and CDR2 ANQGSEA. Trimming shortened V by 5 bases and J by 0 bases, and 16 bases separated the two germline ends. The CDR3 protein is CSVPGQPSANYGYTF. CDR3 nucleotides: TGCAGCGTTCCGGGACAACCTAGCGCTAACTATGGCTACACCTTC.

A word on this clone: Other DNA sequences in the same sample also yield this CDR3. The chain joins TRBV28 to TRBJ2-3; D assignment may be TRBD1 or TRBD2 (5 bases each). The CDR3 runs to 14 residues. CDR1 and CDR2 (germline): MDHEN, SYDVKM. V was clipped by 4 bases and J by 3 bases, with 11 bases between them. The CDR3 sequence: CASSSGTPTDTQYF. DNA for the CDR3: TGTGCCAGCAGTTCCGGGACGCCTACAGATACGCAGTATTTT.

The genes are TRBV28 and TRBJ2-2; 7 nucleotides line up with TRBD1. This CDR3 comprises 14 residues. J gave up 3 bases and V 7 bases, and 5 bases lay outside the gene matches. Germline assignment: CDR1 MDHEN and CDR2 SYDVKM. This CDR3 is CASISGQHTGELFF. The CDR3 nucleotides are TGTGCCAGCATTTCGGGACAGCACACCGGGGAGCTGTTTTTT.

This clone came up once. The CDR3 sequence: CASSLRAGEKLFF. The CDR3 region has the DNA TGTGCCAGCAGCTTGCGGGCGGGTGAAAAACTGTTTTTT. The rearrangement uses TRBV5-4 and TRBJ1-4, with D unclear. Per the germline V gene, CDR1 is SGHNT and CDR2 is YYREEE (reference sequence). Trimming pared 1 base from V and 7 bases from J, leaving 8 bases between. The CDR3 consists of 13 residues.

The chain is built from TRBV27 and TRBJ1-4; D gene unclear. The CDR3 has 16 residues. The germline V and J ends were trimmed by 0 bases and 7 bases, with 15 bases remaining between them. Germline CDR1 and CDR2: MNHEY and SMNVEV (reference sequence). CDR3 nucleotides: TGTGCCAGCAGTTTATCAAAGGCGGGCGGAGGTGAAAAACTGTTTTTT. This sequence encodes CASSLSKAGGGEKLFF.

This clone was detected only once. The chain couples TRBV27 to TRBJ1-2; TRBD1 might be the D (5 bases). Germline CDR1 reads MNHEY; CDR2 reads SMNVEV (reference sequence). Trimming pared 6 bases from V and 2 bases from J, leaving 16 bases between. This CDR3 has 15 residues. The CDR3 here is CASSVTGFPNYGYTF. The CDR3, as DNA: TGTGCCAGCAGCGTCACAGGCTTCCCCAACTATGGCTACACCTTC.

Turning to this clone: This CDR3 is also generated by other DNA sequences in the sample. The chain has TRBV5-1 and TRBJ2-3; D is perhaps TRBD2 (6 bases). The CDR3 is made up of 14 amino acids. CDR1 SGHRS and CDR2 YFSETQ come from the germline V gene. Trimming removed 1 base at V and 2 bases at J, with 8 bases between. The CDR3: CASSLRENTDTQYF. Here the CDR3 DNA reads TGCGCCAGCAGCTTGCGGGAGAACACAGATACGCAGTATTTT.

In regard to this clone: Other DNA sequences within the sample encode an identical CDR3. The chain has TRBV5-1 and TRBJ2-5; 8 bases agree with TRBD1. The ends lost 3 bases at V and 5 bases at J; junction bases unmatched: 6. The CDR3 covers 14 residues. The V gene's germline CDR1 is SGHRS and CDR2 YFSETQ. CDR3 nucleotide sequence: TGCGCCAGCAGCTCGACAGGGGTGGGGGAGACCCAGTACTTC. Amino acids: CASSSTGVGETQYF.

This chain uses TRBV19 with TRBJ1-2; no definite D call. This CDR3 is 12 amino acids long. CDR1 is LNHDA and CDR2 is SQIVND in the germline V gene (reference sequence). V shed 1 base and J shed 8 bases, with 8 bases lying between them. The CDR3 DNA follows: TGTGCCAGTAGTATAGCCCTAGGGGGCTACACCTTC. It is translated as CASSIALGGYTF. The full variable domain, its missing parts supplied by reference TRBV19 and TRBJ1-2, is DGGITQSPKYLFRKEGQNVTLSCEQNLNHDAMYWYRQDPGQGLRLIYYSQIVNDFQKGDIAEGYSVSREKKESFPLTVTSAQKNPTAFYLCASSIALGGYTFGSGTRLTVV.

The gene calls are TRBV18 and TRBJ1-3; D remains ambiguous. CDR1 is KGHSH and CDR2 is LQKENI in the germline V gene. V was cut by 1 base and J by 2 bases, with 9 bases left in between. CDR3 length: 15 residues. In DNA form, the CDR3 reads TGTGCCAGCTCACCACGTACGGACCCTGGAAACACCATATATTTT. This codes for CASSPRTDPGNTIYF.

This chain joins TRBV29-1 and TRBJ2-2, with D maybe TRBD2 (6 bases). The CDR3 has 16 amino acids. V was clipped by 6 bases and J by 7 bases, with 24 bases between them. Germline values: CDR1 SQVTM, CDR2 ANQGSEA. CDR3 bases: TGCAGCGTCGCCACCCTGGGGGGAGGCCCACTCGGGGAGCTGTTTTTT. It is translated as CSVATLGGGPLGELFF.

This chain joins TRBV10-1 and TRBJ2-3; the D call may be TRBD1 or TRBD2 (6 bases each). Germline CDR1 reads WNHNN; CDR2 reads SYGVQD (reference sequence). Trimming left V 7 bases short and J 4 bases short, with 12 bases between. This CDR3 has 13 residues. CDR3 loop: CASTEGGADTQYF. The CDR3 DNA reads TGCGCCAGCACCGAGGGGGGAGCAGATACGCAGTATTTT.

The CDR3 DNA is TGTGCCAGCACCGTCTTGACTAGCCCTTCCTACAATGAGCAGTTCTTC. Translation: CASTVLTSPSYNEQFF. The chain carries TRBV28 and TRBJ2-1, with 7 positions matching TRBD2. The CDR3 covers 16 residues. With 7 bases clipped from V and 1 base from J, the junction kept 10 bases outside the gene matches. Germline-derived CDR1 and CDR2 are MDHEN and SYDVKM. Full variable domain (rest looked up from reference TRBV28 and TRBJ2-1): DVKVTQSSRYLVKRTGEKVFLECVQDMDHENMFWYRQDPGLGLRLIYFSYDVKMKEKGDIPEGYSVSREKKERFSLILESASTNQTSMYLCASTVLTSPSYNEQFFGPGTRLTVL.

The chain links TRBV30 to TRBJ2-1, with TRBD2 identical over 11 bases. Germline V gives CDR1 GTSNPN, CDR2 SVGIG (reference sequence). The ends lost 0 bases at V and 6 bases at J; junction bases unmatched: 10. The CDR3 is 17 amino acids. The CDR3 loop is CAWSVGWTSGPVNEQFF. CDR3 nucleotides: TGTGCCTGGAGTGTAGGGTGGACTAGCGGGCCGGTCAATGAGCAGTTCTTC. The entire variable domain, with the rest obtained from reference TRBV30 and TRBJ2-1, is as follows: SQTIHQWPATLVQPVGSPLSLECTVEGTSNPNLYWYRQAAGRGLQLLFYSVGIGQISSEVPQNLSASRPQDRQFILSSKKLLLSDSGFYLCAWSVGWTSGPVNEQFFGPGTRLTVL.

V and J are TRBV19 and TRBJ1-5, with D possibly being TRBD1 (6 bases). The germline V gene encodes CDR1 LNHDA and CDR2 SQIVND (reference sequence). The V and J ends lost 3 bases and 0 bases respectively, with 12 bases between them. This CDR3 is 16 amino acids long. The CDR3 sequence is CASSISPGVSNQPQHF. The CDR3 nucleotides read TGTGCCAGTAGTATCTCTCCAGGGGTTAGCAATCAGCCCCAGCATTTT.

The chain has TRBV5-4 and TRBJ2-6, with a weak D call TRBD2 (5 bases). V was pared by 9 bases and J by 2 bases, with 24 bases between. The CDR3 spans 18 residues. The germline gives CDR1 SGHNT, CDR2 YYREEE (reference sequence). This CDR3 is CAIPVAGHALAGANVLTF. The CDR3 region has the DNA TGTGCCATCCCAGTGGCGGGCCACGCGTTAGCTGGGGCCAACGTCCTGACTTTC.

In regard to this clone: The sample carries other DNA sequences with the same CDR3. The chain combines TRBV5-1 with TRBJ2-1, with TRBD2 matching over 7 bases. V shed 2 bases and J 5 bases; nucleotides not matched to a gene: 4. Germline V gives CDR1 SGHRS, CDR2 YFSETQ. This CDR3 comprises 14 residues. CDR3 amino acids: CASSLASGDNEQFF. In DNA, the CDR3 is TGCGCCAGCAGCTTAGCTAGCGGTGACAATGAGCAGTTCTTC. Full variable domain (remainder filled in from reference TRBV5-1 and TRBJ2-1): KAGVTQTPRYLIKTRGQQVTLSCSPISGHRSVSWYQQTPGQGLQFLFEYFSETQRNKGNFPGRFSGRQFSNSRSEMNVSTLELGDSALYLCASSLASGDNEQFFGPGTRLTVL.

The rearrangement uses TRBV6-5 and TRBJ2-7, with a weak D call TRBD1 (6 bases). Germline V gene data show CDR1 as MNHEY and CDR2 as SVGAGI. The CDR3 sequence is 14 residues long. V lost 6 bases, J lost 5 bases, and 17 bases lay in between. The CDR3 protein is CASSQGQGLNEQYF. The CDR3 DNA is TGTGCCAGCAGCCAGGGGCAGGGGCTCAACGAGCAGTACTTC.

The CDR3 coding sequence is TGTGCCAGCACCGGGACAGGGACCGGAAACACCATATATTTT. Amino acid sequence: CASTGTGTGNTIYF. The rearrangement joins TRBV11-2 to TRBJ1-3, with 9 nucleotides matching TRBD1. Germline values: CDR1 SGHAT, CDR2 FQNNGV. V gave up 7 bases and J gave up 4 bases; unmatched junction bases: 5. There are 14 residues in the CDR3.

The chain has TRBV11-2 and TRBJ2-7; no firm D call. The CDR3 has 14 residues. Germline V lookup: CDR1 SGHAT, CDR2 FQNNGV. V was cut by 1 base and J by 2 bases, with 9 bases left in between. The CDR3 nucleotides are TGTGCCAGCAGCTTAGCTCTGCCGCCCTACGAGCAGTACTTC. As protein: CASSLALPPYEQYF.

Notes on this clone: The same CDR3 arises from other DNA sequences in this sample as well. The chain is built from TRBV28 and TRBJ2-3; D call uncertain. V lost 1 base to trimming and J lost 4 bases, with 6 bases between them. Germline V lookup: CDR1 MDHEN, CDR2 SYDVKM. This CDR3 has 13 amino acids. CDR3 region: CASSLLFSDTQYF. The CDR3 DNA reads as TGTGCCAGCAGTTTATTATTTTCAGATACGCAGTATTTT.

The chain employs TRBV28 and TRBJ1-4, with TRBD1 identical over 8 bases. Germline CDR1 and CDR2: MDHEN and SYDVKM. The V segment lost 4 bases and the J segment 7 bases; nucleotides outside the gene matches: 8. The CDR3 totals 15 residues. The CDR3 DNA follows: TGTGCCAGCAGTTCACAACAGGGGGGCATTGAAAAACTGTTTTTT. This codes for CASSSQQGGIEKLFF.

This sequence joins TRBV15 and TRBJ2-7; D call uncertain. CDR3 length: 13 residues. Looked up from germline, CDR1 is LNHNV and CDR2 is YYDKDF (reference sequence). The ends were cut back, 0 bases at V and 5 bases at J, with 8 bases in the middle. CDR3 loop: CATSRDVADEQYF. Here the CDR3 DNA reads TGTGCCACCAGCAGAGATGTGGCTGACGAGCAGTACTTC.

This clone was observed a single time. The chain employs TRBV29-1 and TRBJ1-1; possibly TRBD1 for D (5 bases). The CDR3 has 16 residues. Germline V gene data show CDR1 as SQVTM and CDR2 as ANQGSEA. Trimming stripped 1 base from V and 3 bases from J, with 18 bases between. The CDR3: CSVEGTRDFTDTEAFF. The DNA of the CDR3 is TGCAGCGTTGAAGGGACCCGGGACTTCACGGACACTGAAGCTTTCTTT.

The rearrangement links TRBV2 to TRBJ2-7, with 8 positions matching TRBD2. V lost 7 bases and J lost 4; bases outside the gene matches: 12. CDR3 length equals 15 residues. CDR1 and CDR2 (germline): SNHLY, FYNNEI. The CDR3 sequence is CASMKRLANRYEQYF. CDR3 nucleotide sequence: TGTGCCAGCATGAAGCGACTAGCGAACCGATACGAGCAGTACTTC.

This sequence joins TRBV28 and TRBJ2-7; 11 bases line up with TRBD2. Germline CDR1 and CDR2: MDHEN and SYDVKM. With 11 bases clipped from V and 5 bases from J, the junction kept 11 bases outside the gene matches. This CDR3 region has 14 residues. This CDR3 reads CAGRASGRLHEQYF. The CDR3 DNA is TGTGCCGGGAGGGCTAGCGGGAGGTTACACGAGCAGTACTTC.